The 23 T cell receptor beta chains below all came from one sample that was sequenced in a study of blood T cells in healthy people across ages. A sample-barcoded 5' primer and a J-beta primer mix were used in a second PCR of roughly 6 to 11 cycles. TCRdb itself ran the 5' RACE reads through MiXCR, one entry per CDR3 protein. The sample has about 680,000 distinct CDR3 sequences, roughly 50% seen once. Source material: blood. Every receptor here comes from a woman aged 55-70 years in good health.

The chain couples TRBV6-2 or TRBV6-3 to TRBJ2-1, with D unclear. This CDR3 region has 13 residues. Germline V gives CDR1 MNHEY, CDR2 SVGEGT. V shed 6 bases and J shed 7 bases, with 13 bases lying between them. CDR3 sequence reads: CASRYTGTNEQFF. Here the CDR3 DNA reads TGTGCCAGCAGATACACCGGTACAAATGAGCAGTTCTTC.

The J gene is TRBJ2-5, the V gene TRBV28; D ambiguous. This CDR3 contains 13 residues. V was trimmed by 3 bases and J by 2 bases, leaving 7 bases between them. Germline V gene sequence: CDR1 MDHEN, CDR2 SYDVKM. The CDR3 nucleotides are TGTGCCAGCAGTTTGGCGAAACAAGAGACCCAGTACTTC. Residues: CASSLAKQETQYF.

The rearrangement uses TRBV5-6 and TRBJ1-6, with D perhaps TRBD1 (5 bases). Germline CDR1 SGHDT, CDR2 YYEEEE. This CDR3 has 14 residues. Trimming took 0 bases from V and 10 from J, leaving 11 bases between them. Here the CDR3 DNA reads TGTGCCAGCAGCTTGGCCTCAGGGAAATCACCCCTCCACTTT. Its protein is CASSLASGKSPLHF. Looking up the rest from reference TRBV5-6 and TRBJ1-6 gives the full variable domain: DAGVTQSPTHLIKTRGQQVTLRCSPKSGHDTVSWYQQALGQGPQFIFQYYEEEERQRGNFPDRFSGHQFPNYSSELNVNALLLGDSALYLCASSLASGKSPLHFGNGTRLTVT.

Of note for this clonotype: At one of its ends the junction is not consistent with the germline gene, which may arise from a read error. The V call is TRBV28, the J call TRBJ2-3; D gene ambiguous. Germline V gene lookup returns CDR1 MDHEN and CDR2 SYDVKM. The CDR3 consists of 12 residues. This chain's CDR3 is CAGSLLTDTQYF. The CDR3 nucleotides are TGTGCCGGCAGTCTTCTCACAGATACGCAGTATTTT. Variable domain in full (rest from reference TRBV28 and TRBJ2-3): DVKVTQSSRYLVKRTGEKVFLECVQDMDHENMFWYRQDPGLGLRLIYFSYDVKMKEKGDIPEGYSVSREKKERFSLILESASTNQTSMYLCAGSLLTDTQYFGPGTRLTVL.

This clonotype was seen a few times. This chain connects TRBV7-2 to TRBJ2-6, with 7 bases identical to TRBD1. This CDR3 region has 16 residues. The ends lost 2 bases at V and 3 bases at J; junction bases unmatched: 4. Germline V gene lookup returns CDR1 SGHTA and CDR2 FQGNSA. The CDR3 DNA is TGTGCCAGCAGCTTATTCGGGACAGTTGGGGCCAACGTCCTGACTTTC. This sequence encodes CASSLFGTVGANVLTF. Full variable domain (rest looked up from reference TRBV7-2 and TRBJ2-6): GAGVSQSPSNKVTEKGKDVELRCDPISGHTALYWYRQSLGQGLEFLIYFQGNSAPDKSGLPSDRFSAERTGGSVSTLTIQRTQQEDSAVYLCASSLFGTVGANVLTFGAGSRLTVL.

The chain recombines TRBV9 with TRBJ1-2; D uncertain. The CDR3 runs 14 residues. The V end lost 2 bases, the J end lost 1 base, and 9 bases lay between the germline ends. Looked up from germline, CDR1 is SGDLS and CDR2 is YYNGEE. The chain's CDR3 is CASSVMCFNYGYTF. The DNA of the CDR3 is TGTGCCAGCAGCGTGATGTGCTTTAACTATGGCTACACCTTC.

The chain links TRBV18 to TRBJ2-4; 7 nucleotides match TRBD1. The J call may be mistaken, given a closer DNA end match to TRBJ2-7. Per the germline V gene, CDR1 is KGHSH and CDR2 is LQKENI. The CDR3 totals 13 residues. The CDR3 coding sequence is TGTGCCGCTGGCCCCGGGACAGCCTACGAGCAGTACTTC. Protein sequence: CAAGPGTAYEQYF.

The rearrangement joins TRBV9 to TRBJ2-3; 15 positions agree with TRBD2. J gave up 5 bases and V 3 bases, and 4 bases lay outside the gene matches. The CDR3 covers 16 residues. Germline CDR1 SGDLS, CDR2 YYNGEE. The CDR3 coding sequence is TGTGCCAGCAGCGCCCGGACTAGCGGGAGGGTAGATACGCAGTATTTT. Amino acid sequence: CASSARTSGRVDTQYF.

The chain is built from TRBV6-2 or TRBV6-3 and TRBJ2-5; TRBD2 agrees at 10 bases. Germline V gene sequence: CDR1 MNHEY, CDR2 SVGEGT. Germline trimming cut 0 bases from V and 12 bases from J; bases unmatched to any gene: 4. CDR3 length: 13 amino acids. Here the CDR3 reads CASSYSTLAGEYF. The DNA of the CDR3 is TGTGCCAGCAGTTACTCGACCCTAGCGGGGGAGTACTTC.

This clonotype came up a few times. The CDR3, as DNA: TGCAGCGTGAGGGCCAGGGGCTCCTACGAGCAGTACTTC. Translated, it gives CSVRARGSYEQYF. The rearrangement uses TRBV20-1 and TRBJ2-7; D is possibly TRBD1 (6 bases). In germline, CDR1 is DFQATT, CDR2 SNEGSKA (reference sequence). The CDR3 has 13 amino acids.

This clonotype was detected only a few times. CDR3 DNA: TGTGCCTGGAGTTCCCCGGGCGTTGAGAGGGGGCAGTTCTTC. Amino acids: CAWSSPGVERGQFF. The chain recombines TRBV30 with TRBJ2-1; tentatively, D is TRBD1 or TRBD2 (5 bases each). Germline CDR1 is GTSNPN and CDR2 is SVGIG (reference sequence). This CDR3 comprises 14 residues. The V end was cut by 2 bases, the J end by 12 bases, with 20 bases between. Drawing the rest from reference TRBV30 and TRBJ2-1, the complete variable domain is SQTIHQWPATLVQPVGSPLSLECTVEGTSNPNLYWYRQAAGRGLQLLFYSVGIGQISSEVPQNLSASRPQDRQFILSSKKLLLSDSGFYLCAWSSPGVERGQFFGPGTRLTVL.

This clonotype was detected only a few times. The CDR3, as DNA: TGTGCCACCGCGGGGGCGACAGGGGAGACCCAGTACTTC. Translated: CATAGATGETQYF. This chain connects TRBV10-3 to TRBJ2-7; D possibly matches TRBD1 or TRBD2 (7 bases each). The end of the DNA aligns better with TRBJ2-5, so the J call may be wrong. This CDR3 contains 13 residues. Germline assignment: CDR1 ENHRY and CDR2 SYGVKD.

As to this clonotype: The junction differs from germline at one of its ends, possibly a read error. This chain joins TRBV24-1 and TRBJ2-5; D may correspond to TRBD1 or TRBD2 (5 bases each). The CDR3 has 13 amino acids. Germline V lookup: CDR1 KGHDR, CDR2 SFDVKD. The CDR3 region is CAASPRGRETQYF. The DNA of the CDR3 is TGTGCCGCCAGTCCCCGGGGACGAGAGACCCAGTACTTC.

This clonotype was seen more than once but under ten times. A much bigger clone sits one base away, suggesting this may be a read error. The chain carries TRBV5-1 and TRBJ2-5; 11 nucleotides match TRBD1. Germline values: CDR1 SGHRS, CDR2 YFSETQ. Trimming at V came to 0 bases and at J to 2 bases, leaving 3 bases not matched to a gene. This CDR3 is 16 amino acids long. The CDR3 nucleotides read TGCGCCAGCAGCTTGGCGGGACAGGGGGGGCAAGAGACCCAGTACTTC. This translates into CASSLAGQGGQETQYF.

This chain links TRBV20-1 with TRBJ2-4; 8 bases fit TRBD2. Germline CDR1 and CDR2: DFQATT and SNEGSKA (reference sequence). The CDR3 loop spans 17 amino acids. Unmatched junction bases numbered 10, after V lost 0 bases and J lost 3 bases. The CDR3 DNA sequence: TGCAGTGCTAGAGATCGGAAGCGGGAGTTGGGCAAAAACATTCAGTACTTC. Protein product: CSARDRKRELGKNIQYF.

This clonotype was observed a few times. The J gene is TRBJ2-5, the V gene TRBV28; no clear D. Between the trimmed V and J ends, which lost 6 bases and 4 bases, there was a span of 18 bases. Per germline, CDR1 MDHEN and CDR2 SYDVKM. This CDR3 is 15 amino acids long. The CDR3 protein is CASSLGSRVTETQYF. The CDR3 nucleotides read TGTGCCAGCAGCTTGGGAAGTCGGGTTACAGAGACCCAGTACTTC.

The chain joins TRBV9 to TRBJ2-5, with 8 bases identical to TRBD1. This CDR3 spans 14 amino acids. Germline assignment: CDR1 SGDLS and CDR2 YYNGEE. V trimming: 0 bases; J trimming: 3 bases; junction bases outside the gene matches: 1. The CDR3 DNA sequence: TGTGCCAGCAGCGTAGGGGACAGGAAAGAGACCCAGTACTTC. Protein sequence: CASSVGDRKETQYF.

On this clonotype: A much larger clone lies one base from this, so it may be a read error. The chain combines TRBV29-1 with TRBJ2-3, with TRBD1 identical over 8 bases. Germline CDR1 is SQVTM and CDR2 is ANQGSEA. Losses at the gene ends were 6 bases for V and 6 bases for J; bases not matched to a gene: 8. The CDR3 spans 13 residues. CDR3 amino acids: CSVDQGAMDTQYF. CDR3 sequence (DNA): TGCAGCGTCGATCAGGGGGCTATGGATACGCAGTATTTT.

This sequence joins TRBV2 and TRBJ2-5, with no clear D. Trimming took 6 bases from V and 2 from J, leaving 7 bases between them. The CDR3 length is 12 residues. CDR1 is SNHLY and CDR2 is FYNNEI in the germline V gene. The CDR3 reads CASRSTQETQYF. In DNA form, the CDR3 reads TGTGCCAGCAGGTCGACTCAAGAGACCCAGTACTTC.

The sample holds a few counts of this clonotype. The chain has TRBV12-3 or TRBV12-4 and TRBJ1-2; the D is unclear. The CDR3 has 12 residues. V was clipped by 5 bases and J by 4 bases, with 8 bases between them. The CDR3: CASSRETYGYTF. The CDR3 region has the DNA TGTGCCAGCAGTAGGGAGACCTATGGCTACACCTTC.

The chain's CDR3 is CSVAGGPRGEQYF. The CDR3 DNA sequence: TGCAGCGTGGCGGGAGGGCCACGGGGTGAGCAGTACTTC. The chain uses TRBV29-1 and TRBJ2-5; 9 bases are shared with TRBD2. J was trimmed by 11 bases and V by 6 bases; bases with no gene match: 13. The germline V gene has CDR1 SQVTM and CDR2 ANQGSEA. CDR3 length equals 13 residues.

The J gene is TRBJ2-7, the V gene TRBV20-1; possibly TRBD1 or TRBD2 for D (5 bases each). Trimming removed 5 bases at V and 4 bases at J, with 18 bases between. This CDR3 spans 14 amino acids. Germline CDR1 reads DFQATT; CDR2 reads SNEGSKA (reference sequence). CDR3 nucleotide sequence: TGCAGTGCTTCGATGCCGGGACGGATTTACGAGCAGTACTTC. As protein: CSASMPGRIYEQYF.

The gene calls are TRBV7-2 and TRBJ2-1, with 10 bases fitting TRBD2. Germline values: CDR1 SGHTA, CDR2 FQGNSA. The CDR3 totals 15 residues. The J segment lost 10 bases and the V segment lost 9 bases, leaving 15 bases of the junction unmatched. The CDR3 bases are TGTGCCAGAGGAGCAATTAGCGGGAGGTCGGGGGAGCAGTTCTTC. This gives the protein CARGAISGRSGEQFF.